The 7 T cell receptor beta chains below all came from one sample that was sequenced in a study of T cell repertoires in cytomegalovirus infection. MiXCR, run by TCRdb on the reads, gives a single entry per CDR3 protein. The table records around 740,000 distinct CDR3 sequences, 35% of them present only once. The material sequenced was PBMCs. The source of these receptors is a human donor in good health (CMV status not recorded). Some clones in this sample may be carry-over from other donors' samples.

This clonotype came up once. The chain uses TRBV24-1 and TRBJ2-3; tentative D call: TRBD1 (6 bases). The germline V and J ends were trimmed by 0 bases and 4 bases, with 16 bases remaining between them. CDR1 is KGHDR, CDR2 SFDVKD, per germline. This CDR3 contains 17 residues. CDR3 DNA sequence: TGTGCCACCAGTGATTTGGGCTCCACCAAGGGGGCAGATACGCAGTATTTT. Translating gives CATSDLGSTKGADTQYF.

J is TRBJ2-7 and V is TRBV6-6; perhaps TRBD2 as D (7 bases). Per germline, CDR1 MNHNY and CDR2 SVGAGI (reference sequence). CDR3 length: 14 amino acids. V lost 5 bases, J lost 0 bases, and 11 bases lay in between. The CDR3 nucleotides read TGTGCCAGCAGTAAGGGGGGGAGCTCCTACGAGCAGTACTTC. It yields the protein CASSKGGSSYEQYF.

J is TRBJ2-1 and V is TRBV24-1; either TRBD1 or TRBD2 may fit D (5 bases each). The germline V and J ends were trimmed by 6 bases and 6 bases, with 14 bases remaining between them. CDR1 KGHDR and CDR2 SFDVKD come from the germline V gene. This CDR3 comprises 14 residues. The CDR3 nucleotides read TGTGCCACCAGTCACGGGGCGGTCATCAATGAGCAGTTCTTC. Its protein is CATSHGAVINEQFF.

The chain uses TRBV20-1 and TRBJ2-7, with unresolved D. The CDR3 consists of 14 residues. Trimming removed 1 base from V and 7 bases from J, with 17 bases in between. CDR1 DFQATT and CDR2 SNEGSKA come from the germline V gene (reference sequence). CDR3 loop: CSARVRMGLGEQYF. The DNA of the CDR3 is TGCAGTGCTAGAGTGAGAATGGGTCTGGGGGAGCAGTACTTC.

V gene TRBV20-1 combines with J gene TRBJ2-7, with a tentative D call TRBD2 (6 bases). From germline, CDR1 is DFQATT and CDR2 SNEGSKA (reference sequence). V lost 3 bases and J 2 bases, leaving 11 bases between the germline ends. The CDR3 contains 13 residues. The CDR3 here is CSARRDLPYEQYF. The CDR3 coding sequence is TGCAGTGCTAGGCGGGACTTACCCTACGAGCAGTACTTC.

This chain uses TRBV6-5 with TRBJ1-5, with a weak D call TRBD1 (6 bases). The germline V gene encodes CDR1 MNHEY and CDR2 SVGAGI. Trimming stripped 2 bases from V and 6 bases from J, with 11 bases between. The CDR3 runs to 14 residues. CDR3 loop: CASSYGGGSQPQHF. The CDR3 coding sequence is TGTGCCAGCAGTTACGGAGGGGGGAGTCAGCCCCAGCATTTT.

The rearrangement joins TRBV6-6 to TRBJ2-1, with D uncertain. V was pared by 0 bases and J by 10 bases, with 10 bases between. The CDR3 has 13 amino acids. The germline CDR1 and CDR2 sequences are MNHNY and SVGAGI (reference sequence). The CDR3 spells CASSYSTPGEQFF. CDR3 sequence (DNA): TGTGCCAGCAGTTACTCGACCCCAGGAGAGCAGTTCTTC.